This T cell receptor (beta chain) comes out of a study of blood T cell repertoires in COVID-19. Only in-frame clones appear in the TCRdb table, and some are missing; sequencing was by immunoSEQ multiplex PCR. This sample has tens of thousands of clones, with approximately 84% found just once. Trimming shortened V by 3 bases and J by 4 bases, and 12 bases separated the two germline ends. The germline V gene encodes CDR1 MNHEY and CDR2 SMNVEV (reference sequence). The CDR3 runs to 14 residues. Sequences were obtained from peripheral blood. The gene calls are TRBV27 and TRBJ1-2, with D possibly matching TRBD1 (5 bases). The clonotype originates from a man aged 60-69 years with acute or convalescent COVID-19. The CDR3 DNA follows: TGTGCCAGCAGTTTTGCAGGGCTCGGCTATGGCTACACCTTC. Encoded protein: CASSFAGLGYGYTF.